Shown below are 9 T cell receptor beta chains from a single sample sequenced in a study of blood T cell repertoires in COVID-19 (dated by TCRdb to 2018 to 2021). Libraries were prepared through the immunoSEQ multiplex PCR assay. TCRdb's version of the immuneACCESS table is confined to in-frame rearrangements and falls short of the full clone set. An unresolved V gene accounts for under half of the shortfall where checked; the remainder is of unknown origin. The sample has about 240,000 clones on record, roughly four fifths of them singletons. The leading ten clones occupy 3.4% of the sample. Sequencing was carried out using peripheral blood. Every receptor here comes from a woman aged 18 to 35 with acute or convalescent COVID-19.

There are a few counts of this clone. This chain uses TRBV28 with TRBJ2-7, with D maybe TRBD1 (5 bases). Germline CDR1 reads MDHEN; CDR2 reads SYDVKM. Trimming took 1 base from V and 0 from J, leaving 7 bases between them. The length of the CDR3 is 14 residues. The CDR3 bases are TGTGCCAGCAGTTTATTTCAGGGCTCCTACGAGCAGTACTTC. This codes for CASSLFQGSYEQYF.

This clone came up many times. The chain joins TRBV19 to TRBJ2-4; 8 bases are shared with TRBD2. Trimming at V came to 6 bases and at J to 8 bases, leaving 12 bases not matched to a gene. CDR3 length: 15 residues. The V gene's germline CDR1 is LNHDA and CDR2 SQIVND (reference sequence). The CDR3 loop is CASRLAAEGGYIQYF. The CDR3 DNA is TGTGCCAGTAGACTAGCGGCTGAGGGCGGGTACATTCAGTACTTC. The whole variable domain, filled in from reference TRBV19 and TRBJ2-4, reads DGGITQSPKYLFRKEGQNVTLSCEQNLNHDAMYWYRQDPGQGLRLIYYSQIVNDFQKGDIAEGYSVSREKKESFPLTVTSAQKNPTAFYLCASRLAAEGGYIQYFGAGTRLSVL.

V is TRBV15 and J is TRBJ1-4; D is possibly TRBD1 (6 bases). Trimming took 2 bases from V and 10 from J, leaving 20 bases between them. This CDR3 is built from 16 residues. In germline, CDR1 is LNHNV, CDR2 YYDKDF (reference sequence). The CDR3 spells CATSRSIHSGDRKLFF. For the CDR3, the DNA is TGTGCCACCAGCAGATCGATTCATTCAGGGGATAGAAAACTGTTTTTT.

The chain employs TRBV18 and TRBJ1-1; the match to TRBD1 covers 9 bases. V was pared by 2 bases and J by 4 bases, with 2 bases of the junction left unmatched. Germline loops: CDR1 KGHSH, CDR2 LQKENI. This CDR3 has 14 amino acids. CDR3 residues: CASSPTGGGTEAFF. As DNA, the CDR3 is TGTGCCAGCTCACCAACAGGGGGCGGCACTGAAGCTTTCTTT.

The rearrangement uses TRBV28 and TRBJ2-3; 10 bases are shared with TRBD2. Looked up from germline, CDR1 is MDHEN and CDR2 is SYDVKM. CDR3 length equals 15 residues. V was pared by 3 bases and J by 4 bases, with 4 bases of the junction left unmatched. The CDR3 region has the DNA TGTGCCAGCAGTTTTGGAACTAGCGGGGCAGATACGCAGTATTTT. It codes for CASSFGTSGADTQYF.

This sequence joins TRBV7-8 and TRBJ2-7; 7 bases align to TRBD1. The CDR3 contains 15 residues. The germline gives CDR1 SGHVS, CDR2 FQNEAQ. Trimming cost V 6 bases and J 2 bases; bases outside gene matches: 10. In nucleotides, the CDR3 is TGTGCCAGCAGACCAGGGGACAGTCTCCCCTACGAGCAGTACTTC. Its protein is CASRPGDSLPYEQYF. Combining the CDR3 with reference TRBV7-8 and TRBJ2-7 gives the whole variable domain GAGVSQSPRYKVAKRGQDVALRCDPISGHVSLFWYQQALGQGPEFLTYFQNEAQLDKSGLPSDRFFAERPEGSVSTLKIQRTQQEDSAVYLCASRPGDSLPYEQYFGPGTRLTVT.

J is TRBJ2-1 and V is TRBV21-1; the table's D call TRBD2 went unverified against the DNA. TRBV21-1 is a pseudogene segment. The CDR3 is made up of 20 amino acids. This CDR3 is CASRGRTGTSGTSSYNEQFF. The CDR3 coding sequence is TGTGCCAGCAGGGGCAGGACTGGGACTAGCGGGACTTCCTCCTACAATGAGCAGTTCTTC.

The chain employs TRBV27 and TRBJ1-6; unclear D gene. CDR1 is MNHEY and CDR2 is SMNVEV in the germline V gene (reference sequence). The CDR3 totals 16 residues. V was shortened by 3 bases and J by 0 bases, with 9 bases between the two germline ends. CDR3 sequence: CASSFLQSSYNSPLHF. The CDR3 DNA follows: TGTGCCAGCAGTTTCTTACAGAGCTCCTATAATTCACCCCTCCACTTT.

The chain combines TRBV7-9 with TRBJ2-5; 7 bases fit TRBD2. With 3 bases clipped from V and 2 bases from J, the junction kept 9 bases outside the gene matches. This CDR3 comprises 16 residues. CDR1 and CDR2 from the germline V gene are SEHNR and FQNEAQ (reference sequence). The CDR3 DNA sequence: TGTGCCAGCAGCTTTGGGGCGGGAGCCCCTCAAGAGACCCAGTACTTC. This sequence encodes CASSFGAGAPQETQYF. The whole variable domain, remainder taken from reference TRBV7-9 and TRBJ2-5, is DTGVSQNPRHKITKRGQNVTFRCDPISEHNRLYWYRQTLGQGPEFLTYFQNEAQLEKSRLLSDRFSAERPKGSFSTLEIQRTEQGDSAMYLCASSFGAGAPQETQYFGPGTRLLVL.